A selection of T cell receptor beta chains follows, all from one sample in a study of blood T cell repertoires in COVID-19. TCRdb keeps only in-frame clones here, not all; method: immunoSEQ multiplex PCR. This sample has roughly 220,000 clones; 75% to 90% occur once, and the top ten carry roughly 8.2%. The sequencing sample was made of peripheral blood. These receptors originate from a woman older than 75 with COVID-19, enrolled during active disease. CDR3s include the opening cysteine and the closing phenylalanine or tryptophan. The order of the fields is CDR3 protein, clone size, J gene, V gene. Part of the rows lack a size; the others show once, few, many or a class for expanded clones.

CDR3: CASSIGQGLVTQYF; size: NA; J: TRBJ2-5; V: TRBV19
CDR3: CASSNRDRGVMVNTEAFF; size: few; J: TRBJ1-1; V: TRBV9
CDR3: CASSGQYSNQPQHF; size: NA; J: TRBJ1-5; V: TRBV2
CDR3: CASSLGGLGDYGYTF; size: NA; J: TRBJ1-2; V: TRBV7-2
CDR3: CASRTSGYGTQYF; size: NA; J: TRBJ2-3; V: TRBV12-3/TRBV12-4
CDR3: CASSQDREDEQYF; size: NA; J: TRBJ2-7; V: TRBV3-1/TRBV3-2
CDR3: CASSQGWTGRTDTEAFF; size: few; J: TRBJ1-1; V: TRBV14
CDR3: CASRPSGSSYNEQFF; size: NA; J: TRBJ2-1; V: TRBV2
CDR3: CASSLRKTGGELLPFYGYTF; size: NA; J: TRBJ1-2; V: TRBV5-1
CDR3: CASSLTVIGNTIYF; size: NA; J: TRBJ1-3; V: TRBV7-2
CDR3: CASSEGRQGKGPGSPLHF; size: NA; J: TRBJ1-6; V: TRBV6-1
CDR3: CASSAAGFSTQYF; size: NA; J: TRBJ2-3; V: TRBV7-7
CDR3: CASSPRTSGRKKGGTDTQYF; size: NA; J: TRBJ2-3; V: TRBV28
CDR3: CASKPEYLAGELFF; size: NA; J: TRBJ2-2; V: TRBV19
CDR3: CASSSTGTDKETQYF; size: NA; J: TRBJ2-5; V: TRBV5-1
CDR3: CASSPQGLAGAVYF; size: NA; J: TRBJ2-7; V: TRBV9
CDR3: CASSPDGRGHTEAFF; size: NA; J: TRBJ1-1; V: TRBV5-1
CDR3: CASSPGVLGDTEAFF; size: NA; J: TRBJ1-1; V: TRBV19
CDR3: CASRPPGGPYRTQYF; size: NA; J: TRBJ2-5; V: TRBV3-1/TRBV3-2
CDR3: CASSSGQGYEQYF; size: NA; J: TRBJ2-7; V: TRBV18
CDR3: CASTGTGTYSNQPQHF; size: NA; J: TRBJ1-5; V: TRBV19
CDR3: CASSTGRQNSGNTIYF; size: NA; J: TRBJ1-3; V: TRBV19
CDR3: CASREKRNTEAFF; size: once; J: TRBJ1-1; V: TRBV11-1
CDR3: CASSLRGQTYTGELFF; size: NA; J: TRBJ2-2; V: TRBV7-2
CDR3: CASSVGTVTNEKLFF; size: once; J: TRBJ1-4; V: TRBV9
CDR3: CSVGGGGGTYEQYF; size: NA; J: TRBJ2-7; V: TRBV29-1
CDR3: CASSLGRFYEQYF; size: NA; J: TRBJ2-7; V: TRBV28
CDR3: CASGFFLGGATMNTEAFF; size: few; J: TRBJ1-1; V: TRBV12-5
CDR3: CASSYSGVAGSYEQYF; size: NA; J: TRBJ2-7; V: TRBV6-6
CDR3: CASSLGLVAYNEQFF; size: NA; J: TRBJ2-1; V: TRBV5-1
CDR3: CASSLSGGPEQPQHF; size: NA; J: TRBJ1-5; V: TRBV6-1
CDR3: CATSRDLREKLFF; size: NA; J: TRBJ1-4; V: TRBV15
CDR3: CASSDRTGTYEQYF; size: NA; J: TRBJ2-7; V: TRBV10-1
CDR3: CASWDGGYQPQHF; size: few; J: TRBJ1-5; V: TRBV19
CDR3: CASSTPGTGKKYF; size: NA; J: TRBJ2-7; V: TRBV6-5
CDR3: CASSLERLSEQFF; size: NA; J: TRBJ2-1; V: TRBV7-2
CDR3: CASSEGGQGDYGYTF; size: NA; J: TRBJ1-2; V: TRBV6-1
CDR3: CASSQRTSGSQETQYF; size: NA; J: TRBJ2-5; V: TRBV5-4
CDR3: CASSRDHEKLFF; size: NA; J: TRBJ1-4; V: TRBV18
CDR3: CASSQGTGGIYTGELFF; size: NA; J: TRBJ2-2; V: TRBV5-1
CDR3: CASRFGSSTGELFF; size: NA; J: TRBJ2-2; V: TRBV11-2
CDR3: CASKSGNQPQHF; size: NA; J: TRBJ1-5; V: TRBV6-5
CDR3: CSASFQETQYF; size: few; J: TRBJ2-5; V: TRBV20-1
CDR3: CATYSGSLGYNEQFF; size: NA; J: TRBJ2-1; V: TRBV19
CDR3: CASSYSTEYNSPLHF; size: NA; J: TRBJ1-6; V: TRBV6-5
CDR3: CASSPKPRQTGGTQHF; size: NA; J: TRBJ1-5; V: TRBV27
CDR3: CASSLGAGDEAFF; size: NA; J: TRBJ1-1; V: TRBV11-2
CDR3: CASSQTPGQGFTIYF; size: NA; J: TRBJ1-3; V: TRBV5-1
CDR3: CASSYGYGTASSPLHF; size: NA; J: TRBJ1-6; V: TRBV6-5
CDR3: CASSYSQGAQYF; size: NA; J: TRBJ2-5; V: TRBV6-6
CDR3: CASRGTGFQPQHF; size: once; J: TRBJ1-5; V: TRBV2
CDR3: CASSYSFFWGGNEQFF; size: NA; J: TRBJ2-1; V: TRBV6-5
CDR3: CASSQVFTGRSQPQHF; size: few; J: TRBJ1-5; V: TRBV4-1
CDR3: CASSLVGSGSLNTGELFF; size: NA; J: TRBJ2-2; V: TRBV5-1
CDR3: CASSLRTESYGYTF; size: once; J: TRBJ1-2; V: TRBV5-5